One sample yielded the 26 T cell receptor beta chains listed below, sequenced in a study of early T cells in non-severe SARS-CoV-2 infection. Each CDR3 protein gets one entry after TCRdb re-called the 5' RACE reads with MiXCR. The table lists approximately 69,000 distinct CDR3 sequences, approximately 12% of them singletons. Material for sequencing was whole blood. The receptors derive from an adult who was a healthcare worker with PCR-confirmed SARS-CoV-2 infection or an uninfected control (not recorded which).

Many counts were recorded for this clonotype. J is TRBJ1-5 and V is TRBV28; TRBD1 is a possible D gene (6 bases). CDR1 and CDR2 from the germline V gene are MDHEN and SYDVKM. The CDR3 length is 13 residues. V lost 5 bases to trimming and J lost 8 bases, with 13 bases between them. The CDR3 DNA is TGTGCCAGCAGTCGACAGGTCCTTGAGCCCCAGCATTTT. This codes for CASSRQVLEPQHF.

This clonotype showed up many times. The chain uses TRBV5-5 and TRBJ2-1; TRBD2 is a possible D gene (5 bases). The V gene's germline CDR1 is SGHKS and CDR2 YYEKEE (reference sequence). V lost 6 bases, J lost 1 base, and 14 bases lay in between. This CDR3 contains 15 residues. In DNA form, the CDR3 reads TGTGCCAGCATCCCCGGGCGGGTTTCCTACAATGAGCAGTTCTTC. It is translated as CASIPGRVSYNEQFF.

This clonotype was picked up many times. The V and J genes are TRBV6-6 and TRBJ2-2; 10 positions agree with TRBD1. Germline CDR1 is MNHNY and CDR2 is SVGAGI (reference sequence). This CDR3 is 15 amino acids long. Trimming removed 5 bases from V and 3 bases from J; junction bases left unmatched: 3. This CDR3 reads CASSHGQGDTGELFF. The CDR3 DNA follows: TGTGCCAGCAGTCACGGACAGGGGGACACCGGGGAGCTGTTTTTT.

At least ten counts were recorded for this clonotype. The chain links TRBV20-1 to TRBJ2-1, with 9 positions matching TRBD2. V gave up 0 bases and J gave up 2 bases; unmatched junction bases: 2. The CDR3 covers 15 residues. The germline gives CDR1 DFQATT, CDR2 SNEGSKA (reference sequence). CDR3 DNA sequence: TGCAGTGCTAGAGATCGACTAGCGGCCTACAATGAGCAGTTCTTC. Protein sequence: CSARDRLAAYNEQFF.

This clonotype was detected ten times or more. This sequence joins TRBV4-1 and TRBJ2-1, with a tentative D call TRBD2 (7 bases). Trimming cost V 0 bases and J 1 base, with 13 bases left between them. This CDR3 spans 17 amino acids. CDR1 MGHRA and CDR2 YSYEKL come from the germline V gene. As DNA, the CDR3 is TGCGCCAGCAGCCAAGATAGGCGGGGGCCATCCTACAATGAGCAGTTCTTC. Protein: CASSQDRRGPSYNEQFF.

In the case of this clonotype: This may come from a read error, since a much larger clone is one base off. The chain employs TRBV7-7 and TRBJ2-3; D ambiguous. The CDR3 is 13 residues long. V dropped 5 bases and J dropped 7 bases, with 13 bases sitting between them. Germline lookup yields CDR1 SSHAT and CDR2 FNYEAQ (reference sequence). CDR3: CASSATDLNTQYF. The CDR3 DNA reads as TGTGCCAGCAGCGCGACGGACCTAAATACGCAGTATTTT.

This clonotype was detected many times. V is TRBV20-1 and J is TRBJ2-7; 9 bases fit TRBD2. Per germline, CDR1 DFQATT and CDR2 SNEGSKA (reference sequence). With V trimmed by 5 bases and J by 6 bases, 5 bases remained unmatched. CDR3 length equals 12 residues. The CDR3 nucleotides read TGCAGTGCTTCGGGACTAGCAGTCGAGCAGTACTTC. It codes for CSASGLAVEQYF.

This chain uses TRBV29-1 with TRBJ2-7, with 7 nucleotides matching TRBD2. V trimming: 6 bases; J trimming: 0 bases; junction bases outside the gene matches: 5. Germline loops: CDR1 SQVTM, CDR2 ANQGSEA. This CDR3 region has 13 residues. CDR3: CSVVGGISYEQYF. In DNA, the CDR3 is TGCAGCGTCGTCGGGGGGATCTCCTACGAGCAGTACTTC.

The CDR3 here is CSARDPTRSYEQYF. In nucleotides, the CDR3 is TGCAGTGCTAGAGACCCGACTAGAAGCTACGAGCAGTACTTC. V gene TRBV20-1 combines with J gene TRBJ2-7; D is possibly TRBD2 (6 bases). The V gene lost 0 bases and the J gene lost 3 bases, with 12 bases spanning the gap. This CDR3 spans 14 amino acids. CDR1 and CDR2 from the germline V gene are DFQATT and SNEGSKA (reference sequence).

This clonotype was found many times. The chain has TRBV11-2 and TRBJ2-1; D uncertain. The CDR3 is 15 residues long. V gave up 1 base and J gave up 5 bases, with 12 bases separating them. The germline V gene has CDR1 SGHAT and CDR2 FQNNGV. DNA for the CDR3: TGTGCCAGCAGCTTAGCCCCTTTTGGGCACAATGAGCAGTTCTTC. Translation gives CASSLAPFGHNEQFF.

The chain is built from TRBV7-9 and TRBJ2-5; 9 bases map to TRBD1. CDR1 and CDR2 from the germline V gene are SEHNR and FQNEAQ (reference sequence). CDR3 length: 14 residues. The V segment lost 5 bases and the J segment 2 bases; nucleotides outside the gene matches: 3. The CDR3 bases are TGTGCCAGCAGCGCGGGACAGGGACAAGAGACCCAGTACTTC. Protein sequence: CASSAGQGQETQYF.

This clonotype occurred a few times. CDR3 loop: CASRGTSGTDTQYF. The CDR3 DNA follows: TGTGCCAGCAGGGGGACTAGCGGCACAGATACGCAGTATTTT. The chain links TRBV2 to TRBJ2-3; 10 nucleotides match TRBD2. With 6 bases clipped from V and 1 base from J, the junction kept 1 base outside the gene matches. Germline CDR1 and CDR2: SNHLY and FYNNEI. This CDR3 is built from 14 residues. Full variable domain (rest looked up from reference TRBV2 and TRBJ2-3): EPEVTQTPSHQVTQMGQEVILRCVPISNHLYFYWYRQILGQKVEFLVSFYNNEISEKSEIFDDQFSVERPDGSNFTLKIRSTKLEDSAMYFCASRGTSGTDTQYFGPGTRLTVL.

The genes are TRBV2 and TRBJ2-7; TRBD1 agrees at 7 bases. CDR1 is SNHLY, CDR2 FYNNEI, per germline. V gave up 10 bases and J gave up 3 bases; unmatched junction bases: 12. The CDR3 is 14 amino acids. CDR3 protein: CATSPGTEIYEQYF. CDR3 nucleotide sequence: TGTGCCACCTCTCCCGGGACAGAAATCTACGAGCAGTACTTC.

Many counts were recorded for this clonotype. This chain links TRBV20-1 with TRBJ1-5, with D unresolved. There are 14 residues in the CDR3. CDR1 is DFQATT, CDR2 SNEGSKA, per germline (reference sequence). The germline V and J ends were trimmed by 0 bases and 2 bases, with 8 bases remaining between them. CDR3 DNA sequence: TGCAGTGCTAGAGAAGGGTCGGGCAATCAGCCCCAGCATTTT. Its protein product is CSAREGSGNQPQHF.

This clonotype came up a few times. The chain carries TRBV4-1 and TRBJ2-6; tentatively, D is TRBD2 (5 bases). This CDR3 is 18 amino acids long. Germline assignment: CDR1 MGHRA and CDR2 YSYEKL. V gave up 1 base and J gave up 0 bases, with 13 bases separating them. CDR3 residues: CASSQGSGFPSGANVLTF. CDR3 nucleotide sequence: TGCGCCAGCAGCCAAGGAAGCGGTTTTCCCTCTGGGGCCAACGTCCTGACTTTC.

This chain uses TRBV20-1 with TRBJ1-6; no definite D call. V was trimmed by 0 bases and J by 10 bases, leaving 13 bases between them. Germline values: CDR1 DFQATT, CDR2 SNEGSKA (reference sequence). This CDR3 spans 14 amino acids. CDR3 region: CSARDPGNRSPLHF. Here the CDR3 DNA reads TGCAGTGCTAGAGACCCGGGGAACAGATCACCCCTCCACTTT.

This clonotype was seen a few times. The rearrangement joins TRBV7-2 to TRBJ2-1; D ambiguous. The germline V gene has CDR1 SGHTA and CDR2 FQGNSA. The V and J ends lost 3 bases and 2 bases respectively, with 5 bases between them. The CDR3 has 13 residues. CDR3 coding DNA: TGTGCCAGCAGCTTGCAGGCCTACAATGAGCAGTTCTTC. Translation gives CASSLQAYNEQFF.

As for this clonotype: A much larger clonotype is one base distant, so this may be a read error. This chain uses TRBV5-1 with TRBJ1-4; D not certain. The CDR3 consists of 14 residues. Trimming pared 3 bases from V and 0 bases from J, leaving 6 bases between. Germline lookup yields CDR1 SGHRS and CDR2 YFSETQ. The CDR3 DNA is TGCGCCAGCAGCTCAGGACCAACTAATGAAAAACTGTTTTTT. Amino acids: CASSSGPTNEKLFF.

This clonotype appeared many times. J is TRBJ2-6 and V is TRBV28, with D unclear. Germline assignment: CDR1 MDHEN and CDR2 SYDVKM. The V end lost 6 bases, the J end lost 0 bases, and 6 bases lay between the germline ends. This CDR3 region has 14 residues. Written as DNA, the CDR3 is TGTGCCAGCAGCTTCTACTCTGGGGCCAACGTCCTGACTTTC. Translating gives CASSFYSGANVLTF. The complete variable domain, with remaining parts taken from reference TRBV28 and TRBJ2-6, reads DVKVTQSSRYLVKRTGEKVFLECVQDMDHENMFWYRQDPGLGLRLIYFSYDVKMKEKGDIPEGYSVSREKKERFSLILESASTNQTSMYLCASSFYSGANVLTFGAGSRLTVL.

In this sample, this clonotype turned up many times. The rearrangement uses TRBV27 and TRBJ2-3, with TRBD1 matching over 9 bases. V gave up 1 base and J gave up 6 bases; unmatched junction bases: 5. The CDR3 has 15 amino acids. Looked up from germline, CDR1 is MNHEY and CDR2 is SMNVEV (reference sequence). The CDR3, as DNA: TGTGCCAGCAGTTTATTACAGGGGGCTGGCGATACGCAGTATTTT. As protein: CASSLLQGAGDTQYF.

Only a few counts were recorded for this clonotype. The chain couples TRBV28 to TRBJ1-5; maybe TRBD1 (5 bases). Germline V CDR1 and CDR2: MDHEN, SYDVKM. V gave up 7 bases and J gave up 1 base, with 17 bases separating them. This CDR3 has 16 residues. CDR3 in amino acids: CASTPPSAGSNQPQHF. CDR3 nucleotide sequence: TGTGCCAGCACCCCCCCTTCGGCAGGGAGCAATCAGCCCCAGCATTTT.

This clonotype has at least ten counts. This rearrangement joins TRBV5-6 to TRBJ1-1, with no clear D. The CDR3 runs to 13 residues. CDR1 is SGHDT, CDR2 YYEEEE, per germline. Trimming stripped 3 bases from V and 4 bases from J, with 10 bases between. The CDR3 coding sequence is TGTGCCAGCAGCTCCGTTGGGCTCACTGAAGCTTTCTTT. As protein: CASSSVGLTEAFF.

J is TRBJ2-7 and V is TRBV9, with a weak D call TRBD1 (6 bases). Trimming took off 0 bases at V and 1 base at J, with 8 bases between the two ends. CDR3 length: 14 amino acids. Germline CDR1 SGDLS, CDR2 YYNGEE. This CDR3 is CASSVGDRSYEQYF. In DNA, the CDR3 is TGTGCCAGCAGCGTAGGCGACAGGTCCTACGAGCAGTACTTC.

The rearrangement links TRBV24-1 to TRBJ2-5; possible D gene TRBD1, 6 bases. The V end was cut by 4 bases, the J end by 4 bases, with 12 bases between. The CDR3 contains 14 residues. Germline CDR1 KGHDR, CDR2 SFDVKD. The CDR3 nucleotides are TGTGCCACCAGTGACCCTAGGACAGTAGAGACCCAGTACTTC. Translating gives CATSDPRTVETQYF.

There are a few counts of this clonotype. This chain uses TRBV6-5 with TRBJ2-5, with 11 bases fitting TRBD2. In germline, CDR1 is MNHEY, CDR2 SVGAGI. The CDR3 totals 15 residues. V shed 2 bases, J shed 5 bases, and the junction held 4 bases outside the gene matches. This CDR3 reads CASSYVAGGGETQYF. DNA of the CDR3: TGTGCCAGCAGTTACGTAGCGGGAGGGGGGGAGACCCAGTACTTC.

This clonotype appeared many times. CDR3 in amino acids: CASSLWGTKYEQYF. CDR3 bases: TGTGCCAGCAGTTTATGGGGCACGAAATACGAGCAGTACTTC. The genes are TRBV27 and TRBJ2-7; a weak D match, TRBD1 (5 bases). Germline V gene data show CDR1 as MNHEY and CDR2 as SMNVEV (reference sequence). The CDR3 loop spans 14 amino acids. V was clipped by 1 base and J by 4 bases, with 11 bases between them.